The 18 T cell receptor beta chains below all came from one sample that was sequenced in a study of cytomegalovirus exposure and HLA in healthy donors. The study ran its PCR with 60 Vbeta and 13 Jbeta primers. Clones were sequenced by immunoSEQ multiplex PCR, and TCRdb holds only the in-frame ones, with some missing. The table has 50,000 to 65,000 clones, about three quarters seen once; the top ten hold roughly 3%. The material sequenced was PBMCs. These receptors were obtained from a young man in good health and CMV-seronegative.

This clone was picked up a small number of times. J is TRBJ1-3 and V is TRBV4-1; D unclear. Germline CDR1 MGHRA, CDR2 YSYEKL. Trimming took 4 bases from V and 4 from J, leaving 14 bases between them. This CDR3 contains 15 residues. The CDR3 protein is CASSLRSVLGNTIYF. CDR3 coding DNA: TGCGCCAGCAGCCTCAGATCCGTGTTGGGAAACACCATATATTTT.

This clone appeared a few times. The J gene is TRBJ1-2, the V gene TRBV28, with D possibly TRBD1 on 5 matching bases. The CDR3 is 13 amino acids. The germline V and J ends were trimmed by 2 bases and 4 bases, with 8 bases remaining between them. CDR1 is MDHEN, CDR2 SYDVKM, per germline. Here the CDR3 DNA reads TGTGCCAGCAGTTTACAGGGAACCTATGGCTACACCTTC. This translates into CASSLQGTYGYTF.

The V call is TRBV11-2, the J call TRBJ2-1; the D gene is possibly TRBD2 (5 bases). V was cut by 5 bases and J by 9 bases, with 14 bases left in between. Germline V CDR1 and CDR2: SGHAT, FQNNGV. This CDR3 has 13 residues. The CDR3 DNA sequence: TGTGCCAGCAGCGTAGCTAGCTCGGGTGAGCAGTTCTTC. It specifies CASSVASSGEQFF.

This clone appeared a few times. The rearrangement uses TRBV6-5 and TRBJ1-1; 8 bases match TRBD1. V was pared by 2 bases and J by 6 bases, with 5 bases of the junction left unmatched. This CDR3 comprises 14 residues. Germline CDR1 and CDR2: MNHEY and SVGAGI. CDR3 protein: CASSYRTGLAEAFF. The CDR3 DNA sequence: TGTGCCAGCAGTTACCGGACAGGGCTCGCTGAAGCTTTCTTT.

The chain couples TRBV29-1 to TRBJ2-3; D gene ambiguous. The V and J ends lost 3 bases and 1 base respectively, with 11 bases between them. The CDR3 contains 14 residues. The germline CDR1 and CDR2 sequences are SQVTM and ANQGSEA. CDR3 coding DNA: TGCAGCGTTGAGCTAGATCGCGGCACAGATACGCAGTATTTT. Translated, it gives CSVELDRGTDTQYF.

This chain links TRBV13 with TRBJ2-2, with TRBD1 matching 7 bases. After removal of 6 bases from V and 7 bases from J, the junction contained 8 bases not matched to a gene. CDR1 is PRHDT and CDR2 is FYEKMQ in the germline V gene (reference sequence). CDR3 length equals 14 residues. The DNA of the CDR3 is TGTGCCAGCAGGGCGACAGGGATATTCGGGGAGCTGTTTTTT. Translation gives CASRATGIFGELFF.

CDR3 sequence (DNA): TGTGCCAGCAGCGTAGGGACAGCCCTTAACTATGGCTACACCTTC. This sequence encodes CASSVGTALNYGYTF. This chain connects TRBV9 to TRBJ1-2, with a possible D match to TRBD1 (6 bases). V was pared by 0 bases and J by 1 base, with 10 bases between. Per germline, CDR1 SGDLS and CDR2 YYNGEE. The CDR3 has 15 amino acids. Filled out from reference TRBV9 and TRBJ1-2, the complete variable domain reads DSGVTQTPKHLITATGQRVTLRCSPRSGDLSVYWYQQSLDQGLQFLIQYYNGEERAKGNILERFSAQQFPDLHSELNLSSLELGDSALYFCASSVGTALNYGYTFGSGTRLTVV.

This clone has only one observation. The chain uses TRBV6-5 and TRBJ1-2, with D uncertain. The CDR3 is 14 amino acids. Trimming took off 6 bases at V and 0 bases at J, with 11 bases between the two ends. The germline gives CDR1 MNHEY, CDR2 SVGAGI. The CDR3 nucleotides are TGTGCCAGCAGCTACGGGCCTACTAACTATGGCTACACCTTC. Translating it yields CASSYGPTNYGYTF.

Written as DNA, the CDR3 is TGTGCCAGCAGCAGTCCCGACAGGGTAGGATGGGAGACCCAGTACTTC. Translating gives CASSSPDRVGWETQYF. This rearrangement joins TRBV7-7 to TRBJ2-5; TRBD1 aligns across 7 bases. The V segment lost 5 bases and the J segment 5 bases; nucleotides outside the gene matches: 14. Germline V gene data show CDR1 as SSHAT and CDR2 as FNYEAQ (reference sequence). The CDR3 is 16 residues long. The complete variable domain, with remaining parts taken from reference TRBV7-7 and TRBJ2-5, reads GAGVSQSPRYKVTKRGQDVTLRCDPISSHATLYWYQQALGQGPEFLTYFNYEAQPDKSGLPSDRFSAERPEGSISTLTIQRTEQRDSAMYRCASSSPDRVGWETQYFGPGTRLLVL.

This chain connects TRBV7-2 to TRBJ2-7; 11 bases agree with TRBD2. The V and J ends lost 5 bases and 3 bases, in that order; junction bases with no gene match: 3. The CDR3 has 14 residues. Germline lookup yields CDR1 SGHTA and CDR2 FQGNSA. This CDR3 reads CASSIGLAGYEQYF. In DNA, the CDR3 is TGTGCCAGCAGCATAGGACTAGCGGGCTACGAGCAGTACTTC.

This clone was observed a few times. This chain connects TRBV4-3 to TRBJ1-1; D is ambiguous. The germline V gene encodes CDR1 LGHNA and CDR2 YSLEER. The V gene lost 0 bases and the J gene lost 1 base, with 9 bases spanning the gap. The CDR3 has 15 amino acids. CDR3 bases: TGCGCCAGCAGCCAAGATGGAGGGAGGAACACTGAAGCTTTCTTT. Its translation is CASSQDGGRNTEAFF.

This clone appeared a single time. The CDR3 is CASSGLGTNEQFF. DNA for the CDR3: TGTGCCAGCAGTGGACTAGGAACCAATGAGCAGTTCTTC. V and J are TRBV6-4 and TRBJ2-1, with a possible D match to TRBD2 (6 bases). Germline CDR1 MRHNA, CDR2 SNTAGT. Trimming stripped 4 bases from V and 6 bases from J, with 10 bases between. The CDR3 loop spans 13 amino acids.

The chain combines TRBV4-3 with TRBJ2-3, with D perhaps matching TRBD2 (5 bases). Germline V gives CDR1 LGHNA, CDR2 YSLEER. V was shortened by 3 bases and J by 2 bases, with 12 bases between the two germline ends. This CDR3 region has 15 residues. The CDR3 reads CASSQRAGATDTQYF. CDR3 in DNA: TGCGCCAGCAGCCAGCGGGCAGGAGCCACAGATACGCAGTATTTT.

This sequence joins TRBV6-6 and TRBJ1-5; 8 nucleotides match TRBD1. CDR3 length: 16 residues. Looked up from germline, CDR1 is MNHNY and CDR2 is SVGAGI (reference sequence). The V gene end was trimmed by 4 bases and the J gene end by 5 bases; junction bases not matched to a gene: 10. In DNA, the CDR3 is TGTGCCAGCAGTTCCACCGACAGGGGCCGGGATCAGCCCCAGCATTTT. Translated, it gives CASSSTDRGRDQPQHF.

The chain is built from TRBV7-3 and TRBJ1-1; no definite D call. This CDR3 is built from 14 residues. Germline V gene data show CDR1 as SGHTA and CDR2 as FQGTGA. With 5 bases removed from V and 5 bases from J, the gap between germline ends came to 15 bases. CDR3 amino acids: CASSPTISGTEAFF. CDR3 bases: TGTGCCAGCAGCCCAACCATCTCGGGAACTGAAGCTTTCTTT. Variable domain in full (rest from reference TRBV7-3 and TRBJ1-1): GAGVSQTPSNKVTEKGKYVELRCDPISGHTALYWYRQSLGQGPEFLIYFQGTGAADDSGLPNDRFFAVRPEGSVSTLKIQRTERGDSAVYLCASSPTISGTEAFFGQGTRLTVV.

The V and J genes are TRBV27 and TRBJ2-5; D unclear. The V end was cut by 1 base, the J end by 5 bases, with 8 bases between. Looked up from germline, CDR1 is MNHEY and CDR2 is SMNVEV (reference sequence). CDR3 length: 13 amino acids. Written as DNA, the CDR3 is TGTGCCAGCAGTTTATTATCGGGTGAGACCCAGTACTTC. Amino acid sequence: CASSLLSGETQYF.

The chain combines TRBV6-5 with TRBJ2-7, with 10 nucleotides matching TRBD2. CDR3 length: 15 residues. J was trimmed by 2 bases and V by 6 bases; bases with no gene match: 7. The germline gives CDR1 MNHEY, CDR2 SVGAGI. CDR3 coding DNA: TGTGCCAGCAGCCCTAGCGGGAGTCCCCCCTACGAGCAGTACTTC. Protein sequence: CASSPSGSPPYEQYF.

This clone came up a few times. J is TRBJ2-7 and V is TRBV4-3; 11 nucleotides line up with TRBD1. The ends lost 0 bases at V and 2 bases at J; junction bases unmatched: 3. CDR1 is LGHNA and CDR2 is YSLEER in the germline V gene. The CDR3 has 16 residues. The CDR3 protein is CASSQDWGQGAYEQYF. The DNA of the CDR3 is TGCGCCAGCAGCCAAGATTGGGGACAGGGGGCCTACGAGCAGTACTTC.